Following are 17 T cell receptor beta chains from one sample sequenced in a study of T-cell memory formation after mild COVID-19 (dated by TCRdb to the early 2020s). Library prep was done by 5' RACE. The sequencer was an Illumina NovaSeq 6000. The public reads were quality trimmed at Q25 with fastp and then assembled into clones with MiXCR by TCRdb, keeping productive beta chains. Each CDR3 protein appears once, grouped with its most common genes and DNA. For this sample there are more than 450,000 distinct CDR3 sequences; approximately 19% appear just once. Clones ranked in the top ten supply about 12% of the sample. The sample was PBMCs or a T cell subset sorted from them (not recorded which). The receptors derive from an adult woman who had mild COVID-19 (a few samples of this study predate the infection). The sample titles of this study are shuffled in the database, so cell type and time point are left out; the donor was told from shared clones.

The chain has TRBV5-1 and TRBJ2-5; D gene unclear. Trimming removed 0 bases from V and 1 base from J, with 10 bases in between. Germline loops: CDR1 SGHRS, CDR2 YFSETQ. The length of the CDR3 is 15 residues. The CDR3, as DNA: TGCGCCAGCAGCTTGGCTGTCAGCACCCAAGAGACCCAGTACTTC. Residues: CASSLAVSTQETQYF.

The chain recombines TRBV12-3 or TRBV12-4 with TRBJ2-1; D may be TRBD1 or TRBD2 (5 bases each). The CDR3 is made up of 16 amino acids. The V end lost 4 bases, the J end lost 8 bases, and 21 bases lay between the germline ends. DNA for the CDR3: TGTGCCAGCAGTTCTACGTTAGGGGAGACGTACTATGAGCAGTTCTTC. As protein: CASSSTLGETYYEQFF.

The chain has TRBV7-9 and TRBJ2-5; D is perhaps TRBD2 (5 bases). With 5 bases removed from V and 2 bases from J, the gap between germline ends came to 12 bases. CDR1 and CDR2 from the germline V gene are SEHNR and FQNEAQ (reference sequence). The CDR3 consists of 14 residues. For the CDR3, the DNA is TGTGCCAGCAGCCGAGGACTGACTCAAGAGACCCAGTACTTC. It encodes CASSRGLTQETQYF.

This clonotype showed up many times. The CDR3 region is CASSYSELLSGTGIGEQYF. Written as DNA, the CDR3 is TGTGCCAGCAGTTACTCGGAACTACTTTCCGGGACAGGGATTGGCGAGCAGTACTTC. The chain joins TRBV6-6 to TRBJ2-7; 9 nucleotides agree with TRBD1. From germline, CDR1 is MNHNY and CDR2 SVGAGI (reference sequence). V lost 0 bases and J lost 6; bases outside the gene matches: 18. The CDR3 sequence is 19 residues long.

This clonotype showed up just a few times. The V gene is TRBV10-3, the J gene TRBJ2-7, with 7 bases fitting TRBD1. Germline V lookup: CDR1 ENHRY, CDR2 SYGVKD. CDR3 length equals 15 residues. V lost 6 bases and J lost 0; bases outside the gene matches: 8. In DNA, the CDR3 is TGTGCCATCAGCCCCGGGACAGATGCCTCCTACGAGCAGTACTTC. Protein sequence: CAISPGTDASYEQYF.

This clonotype was counted between two and nine times. This chain uses TRBV30 with TRBJ2-2; D is ambiguous. In germline, CDR1 is GTSNPN, CDR2 SVGIG (reference sequence). The CDR3 extends over 13 amino acids. Trimming pared 3 bases from V and 3 bases from J, leaving 8 bases between. This chain's CDR3 is CAWRDKHTGELFF. The CDR3 nucleotides read TGTGCCTGGAGAGACAAGCACACCGGGGAGCTGTTTTTT. Using reference TRBV30 and TRBJ2-2 for the parts outside the CDR3, the full variable domain is SQTIHQWPATLVQPVGSPLSLECTVEGTSNPNLYWYRQAAGRGLQLLFYSVGIGQISSEVPQNLSASRPQDRQFILSSKKLLLSDSGFYLCAWRDKHTGELFFGEGSRLTVL.

V usage is TRBV29-1 and J usage is TRBJ2-3; D ambiguous. Trimming cost V 1 base and J 1 base, with 6 bases left between them. The CDR3 has 13 residues. The V gene's germline CDR1 is SQVTM and CDR2 ANQGSEA. CDR3 in DNA: TGCAGCGTTGAAGGGGCGCGCACAGATACGCAGTATTTT. Translated, it gives CSVEGARTDTQYF.

The V call is TRBV27, the J call TRBJ2-7, with D perhaps TRBD1 (6 bases). The CDR3 is 15 residues long. Trimming left V 5 bases short and J 0 bases short, with 14 bases between. The germline gives CDR1 MNHEY, CDR2 SMNVEV (reference sequence). CDR3 amino acids: CASSPYRVGSYEQYF. The DNA for the CDR3 is TGTGCCAGCAGTCCCTACAGGGTCGGCTCCTACGAGCAGTACTTC.

The genes are TRBV9 and TRBJ2-4; D not resolved. Trimming took off 3 bases at V and 3 bases at J, with 10 bases between the two ends. This CDR3 has 14 amino acids. The V gene's germline CDR1 is SGDLS and CDR2 YYNGEE. The CDR3 bases are TGTGCCAGCAGCGATGGGTTCTTCAAAAACATTCAGTACTTC. Amino acids: CASSDGFFKNIQYF.

In this sample, this clonotype turned up a few times. The gene calls are TRBV4-1 and TRBJ2-1; 14 bases line up with TRBD2. Trimming took 4 bases from V and 0 from J; bases not matched to a gene: 8. Germline V gene sequence: CDR1 MGHRA, CDR2 YSYEKL. The CDR3 loop spans 19 amino acids. The CDR3 region is CASSPTGLAGESSYNEQFF. The CDR3 bases are TGCGCCAGCAGCCCCACGGGACTAGCGGGGGAGAGCTCCTACAATGAGCAGTTCTTC.

This sequence joins TRBV12-3 or TRBV12-4 and TRBJ2-1; no reliable D call. V was shortened by 5 bases and J by 7 bases, with 9 bases between the two germline ends. The CDR3 sequence is 12 residues long. In DNA form, the CDR3 reads TGTGCCAGCAGTGCCACACGGAATGAGCAGTTCTTC. Translation gives CASSATRNEQFF.

V usage is TRBV12-3 or TRBV12-4 and J usage is TRBJ2-2; D might be TRBD1 (6 bases). V was clipped by 2 bases and J by 1 base, with 17 bases between them. The CDR3 has 18 residues. This CDR3 is CASSLLAGVDLNTGELFF. Here the CDR3 DNA reads TGTGCCAGCAGTTTACTGGCAGGGGTGGACCTGAACACCGGGGAGCTGTTTTTT.

Ten or more counts support this clonotype. V usage is TRBV7-9 and J usage is TRBJ2-3, with D possibly matching TRBD2 (6 bases). CDR1 is SEHNR, CDR2 FQNEAQ, per germline (reference sequence). The V gene lost 6 bases and the J gene lost 5 bases, with 12 bases spanning the gap. The CDR3 contains 13 residues. Written as DNA, the CDR3 is TGTGCCAGCAGTCGTATGGGGGGAGATACGCAGTATTTT. Its protein product is CASSRMGGDTQYF.

This clonotype has only a few counts. The V gene is TRBV18, the J gene TRBJ2-4, with 8 bases fitting TRBD2. CDR3 length: 16 amino acids. V was clipped by 3 bases and J by 6 bases; unmatched bases: 10. CDR1 KGHSH and CDR2 LQKENI come from the germline V gene. The CDR3: CASSPYPSGGLNIQYF. The CDR3 coding sequence is TGTGCCAGCTCACCGTACCCAAGCGGGGGATTAAACATTCAGTACTTC. The whole variable domain, filled in from reference TRBV18 and TRBJ2-4, reads NAGVMQNPRHLVRRRGQEARLRCSPMKGHSHVYWYRQLPEEGLKFMVYLQKENIIDESGMPKERFSAEFPKEGPSILRIQQVVRGDSAAYFCASSPYPSGGLNIQYFGAGTRLSVL.

The rearrangement uses TRBV20-1 and TRBJ2-1, with 10 bases matching TRBD2. V was clipped by 6 bases and J by 2 bases; unmatched bases: 19. Germline loops: CDR1 DFQATT, CDR2 SNEGSKA (reference sequence). The CDR3 consists of 19 residues. CDR3 sequence reads: CSARRAGLAGATAYNEQFF. The CDR3 nucleotides are TGCAGTGCCCGACGTGCAGGGCTAGCGGGGGCGACGGCCTACAATGAGCAGTTCTTC.

This clonotype was seen at least ten times. V is TRBV5-5 and J is TRBJ2-5; tentatively, D is TRBD1 or TRBD2 (5 bases each). The germline V gene encodes CDR1 SGHKS and CDR2 YYEKEE (reference sequence). CDR3 length equals 15 residues. The V end was cut by 2 bases, the J end by 1 base, with 12 bases between. CDR3 sequence reads: CASSFTWDLQETQYF. The CDR3 coding sequence is TGTGCCAGCAGCTTCACCTGGGACCTCCAAGAGACCCAGTACTTC. Supplemented by reference TRBV5-5 and TRBJ2-5, the full variable domain reads DAGVTQSPTHLIKTRGQQVTLRCSPISGHKSVSWYQQVLGQGPQFIFQYYEKEERGRGNFPDRFSARQFPNYSSELNVNALLLGDSALYLCASSFTWDLQETQYFGPGTRLLVL.

The V call is TRBV5-1, the J call TRBJ2-3, with D tentatively TRBD2 (5 bases). The CDR3 length is 14 residues. V lost 1 base and J lost 2, with 8 bases in between. CDR1 and CDR2 from the germline V gene are SGHRS and YFSETQ. CDR3 region: CASSLKGDTDTQYF. The DNA for the CDR3 is TGCGCCAGCAGCTTGAAGGGAGACACAGATACGCAGTATTTT.